Here is one TCR beta chain with its context. The CDR3 totals 14 residues. With V trimmed by 3 bases and J by 4 bases, 5 bases remained unmatched. CDR1 and CDR2 (germline): MNHEY, SVGAGI. The data stem from a study of shared T cell receptors in the human thymus. Sequencing used immunoSEQ multiplex PCR; TCRdb keeps in-frame clones, though not all of them. This sample has over 450,000 clones, with about four fifths found just once. These data also featured in a second study, about human thymus T cells. Per that paper: Having surgery to correct congenital heart defects, healthy Finnish infants acted as the donors. Thymic material originated from resections removed in the course of corrective heart surgery. Within thymic and blood repertoires, V and J gene usage appeared to be biased. Thymic TCR repertoires of unrelated people reportedly overlapped highly.

The chain employs TRBV6-5 and TRBJ1-2; 7 bases fit TRBD1. Sequencing was performed on thymocytes. The TCR originated in a boy under two years old with a congenital heart defect. The CDR3 DNA is TGTGCCAGCAGTTATGGGACAGACCCCTATGGCTACACCTTC. This encodes CASSYGTDPYGYTF.